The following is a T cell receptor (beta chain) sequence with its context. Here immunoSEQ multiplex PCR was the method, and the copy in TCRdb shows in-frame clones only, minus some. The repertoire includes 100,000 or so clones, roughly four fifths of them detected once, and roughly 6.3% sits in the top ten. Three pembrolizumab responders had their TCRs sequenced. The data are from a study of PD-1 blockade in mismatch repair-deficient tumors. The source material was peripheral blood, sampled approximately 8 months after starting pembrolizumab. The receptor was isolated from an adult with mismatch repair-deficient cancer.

CDR3 in DNA: TGTGCCAGCAGTTCAGGGGACACCTCCTATGGCTACACCTTC. It translates to CASSSGDTSYGYTF. The V and J genes are TRBV28 and TRBJ1-2, with a tentative D call TRBD1 (6 bases). The length of the CDR3 is 14 residues. V dropped 4 bases and J dropped 4 bases, with 13 bases sitting between them. Germline-derived CDR1 and CDR2 are MDHEN and SYDVKM.